This T cell receptor beta chain was found in a study of molecular identifiers for immune sequencing clone quantification. MiXCR, run by TCRdb on the PCR reads, gives a single entry per CDR3 protein. The sample includes 460,000 or so distinct CDR3 sequences, 20% to 25% seen only once; the top ten take 0.7% to 0.95%. There are a few counts of this clonotype. As yet, its antigen is unknown. Sorting captured naive CD8 T cells as CD8+CD4-CCR7+CD45RA+. V lost 5 bases and J 5 bases, leaving 16 bases between the germline ends. CDR1 and CDR2 (germline): SEHNR, FQNEAQ (reference sequence). The CDR3 contains 14 residues. Study-level points and caveats: Highly expanded clones may be undercounted when identical TCR molecules share barcodes.

Source material: naive CD8+ T cells from blood, with Jurkat cell RNA spiked in. The subset: FACS-sorted CD8+CD4-CCR7+CD45RA+ naive T cells. The sequence came from a human donor in good health. Some libraries in this study had Jurkat cell RNA spiked in. The V and J genes are TRBV7-9 and TRBJ2-7, with D hard to call. DNA for the CDR3: TGTGCCAGCAGCCATCGATCCAAGTCAAACGAGCAGTACTTC. As protein: CASSHRSKSNEQYF.